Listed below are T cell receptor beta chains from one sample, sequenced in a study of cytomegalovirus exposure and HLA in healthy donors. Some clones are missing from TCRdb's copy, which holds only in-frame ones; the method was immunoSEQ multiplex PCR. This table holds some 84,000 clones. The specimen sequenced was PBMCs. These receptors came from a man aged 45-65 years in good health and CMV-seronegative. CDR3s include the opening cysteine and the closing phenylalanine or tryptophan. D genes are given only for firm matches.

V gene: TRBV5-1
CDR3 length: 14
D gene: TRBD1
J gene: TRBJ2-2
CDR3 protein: CASSLTGGTGELFF
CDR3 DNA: TGCGCCAGCAGCTTGACAGGGGGCACCGGGGAGCTGTTTTTT

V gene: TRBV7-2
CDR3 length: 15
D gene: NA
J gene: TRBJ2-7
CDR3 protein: CASRATGGTLSEQYF
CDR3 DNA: TGTGCCAGCAGAGCCACAGGTGGGACTCTTAGCGAGCAGTACTTC

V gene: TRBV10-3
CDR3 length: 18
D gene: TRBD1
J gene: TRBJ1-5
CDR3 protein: CAIPRRDREIRSNQPQHF
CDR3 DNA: TGTGCCATCCCACGCCGGGACAGGGAGATTAGGAGCAATCAGCCCCAGCATTTT

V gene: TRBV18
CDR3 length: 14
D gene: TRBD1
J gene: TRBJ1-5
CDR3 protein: CASSVDRGHQPQHF
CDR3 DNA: TGTGCCAGCTCAGTTGACAGGGGGCATCAGCCCCAGCATTTT

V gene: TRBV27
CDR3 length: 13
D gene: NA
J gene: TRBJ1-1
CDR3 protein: CASSFSVNTEAFF
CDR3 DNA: TGTGCCAGCAGTTTTTCTGTGAACACTGAAGCTTTCTTT

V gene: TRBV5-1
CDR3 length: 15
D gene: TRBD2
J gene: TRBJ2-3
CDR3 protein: CASSLQGVDGRTQYF
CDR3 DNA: TGCGCCAGCAGCTTGCAGGGAGTAGACGGGAGGACGCAGTATTTT

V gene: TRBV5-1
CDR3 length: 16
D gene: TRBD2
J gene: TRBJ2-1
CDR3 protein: CASSLGGTSGLNEQFF
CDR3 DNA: TGCGCCAGCAGCTTGGGCGGGACTAGCGGACTCAATGAGCAGTTCTTC

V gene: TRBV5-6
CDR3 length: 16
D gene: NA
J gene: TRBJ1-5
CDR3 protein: CASSFYDATANQPQHF
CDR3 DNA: TGTGCCAGCAGCTTTTATGATGCAACTGCCAATCAGCCCCAGCATTTT

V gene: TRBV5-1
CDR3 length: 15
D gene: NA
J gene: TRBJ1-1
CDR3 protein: CASSLASNLNTEAFF
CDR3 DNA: TGCGCCAGCAGCTTGGCCAGTAATTTGAACACTGAAGCTTTCTTT

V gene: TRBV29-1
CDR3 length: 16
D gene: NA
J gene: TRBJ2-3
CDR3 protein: CSVDWEGQGWTDTQYF
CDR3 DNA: TGCAGCGTTGATTGGGAGGGGCAGGGGTGGACAGATACGCAGTATTTT

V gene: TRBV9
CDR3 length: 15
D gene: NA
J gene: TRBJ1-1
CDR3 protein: CASSEQGSKNTEAFF
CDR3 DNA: TGTGCCAGCAGCGAGCAGGGATCTAAGAACACTGAAGCTTTCTTT

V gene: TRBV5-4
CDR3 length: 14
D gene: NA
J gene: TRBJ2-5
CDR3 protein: CASSLLAGQETQYF
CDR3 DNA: TGTGCCAGCAGCTTGTTGGCAGGTCAAGAGACCCAGTACTTC

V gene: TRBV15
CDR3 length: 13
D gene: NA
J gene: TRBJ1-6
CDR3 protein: CATSRDRRSPLHF
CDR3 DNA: TGTGCCACCAGCAGAGATAGGAGGTCACCCCTCCACTTT

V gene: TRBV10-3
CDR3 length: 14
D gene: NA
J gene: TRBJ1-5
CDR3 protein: CAISEAGWVQPQHF
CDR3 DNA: TGTGCCATCAGTGAAGCGGGCTGGGTTCAGCCCCAGCATTTT

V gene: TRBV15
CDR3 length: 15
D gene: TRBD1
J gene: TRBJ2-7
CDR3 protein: CATSVSGGPVYEQYF
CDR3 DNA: TGTGCCACCAGCGTATCAGGGGGACCGGTCTACGAGCAGTACTTC

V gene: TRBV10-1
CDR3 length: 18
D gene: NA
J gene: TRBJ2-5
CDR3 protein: CASSESSAGAGYGETQYF
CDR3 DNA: TGCGCCAGCAGTGAGTCTAGCGCGGGGGCAGGTTACGGAGAGACCCAGTACTTC

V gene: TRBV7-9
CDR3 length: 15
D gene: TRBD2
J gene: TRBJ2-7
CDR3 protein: CASSPAGGEPYEQYF
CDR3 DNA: TGTGCCAGCAGCCCCGCGGGGGGAGAACCCTACGAGCAGTACTTC

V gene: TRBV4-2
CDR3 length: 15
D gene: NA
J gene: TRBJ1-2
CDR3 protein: CASSQERTEGGGYTF
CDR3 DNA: TGTGCCAGCAGCCAAGAGCGAACTGAGGGCGGGGGCTACACCTTC

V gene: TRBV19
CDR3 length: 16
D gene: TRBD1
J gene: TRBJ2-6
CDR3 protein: CASSIVTGAGANVLTF
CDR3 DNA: TGTGCCAGTAGTATAGTAACAGGGGCTGGGGCCAACGTCCTGACTTTC

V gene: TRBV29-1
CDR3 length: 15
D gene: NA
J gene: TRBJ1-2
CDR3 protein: CSVSLGIPLNYGYTF
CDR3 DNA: TGCAGCGTGTCTTTGGGCATACCCCTTAACTATGGCTACACCTTC

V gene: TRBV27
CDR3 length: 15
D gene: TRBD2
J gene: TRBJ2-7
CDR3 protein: CASSVRAGGSYEQYF
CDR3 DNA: TGTGCCAGCAGTGTTAGGGCGGGGGGATCCTACGAGCAGTACTTC

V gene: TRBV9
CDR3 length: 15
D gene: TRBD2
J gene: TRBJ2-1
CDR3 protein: CASSVEGGGYNEQFF
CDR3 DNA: TGTGCCAGCAGCGTGGAAGGCGGGGGTTACAATGAGCAGTTCTTC

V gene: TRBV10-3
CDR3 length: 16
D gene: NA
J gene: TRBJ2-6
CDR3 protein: CAISHGQPSGANVLTF
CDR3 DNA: TGTGCCATCAGTCATGGACAGCCCTCTGGGGCCAACGTCCTGACTTTC

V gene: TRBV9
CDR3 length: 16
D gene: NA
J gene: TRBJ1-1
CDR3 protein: CASSPFEQAINTEAFF
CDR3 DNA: TGTGCCAGCAGCCCATTTGAACAGGCAATAAACACTGAAGCTTTCTTT

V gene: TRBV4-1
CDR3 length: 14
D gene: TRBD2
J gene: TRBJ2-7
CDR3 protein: CASSQSGSSYEQYF
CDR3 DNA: TGCGCCAGCAGCCAGAGCGGGAGCTCCTACGAGCAGTACTTC

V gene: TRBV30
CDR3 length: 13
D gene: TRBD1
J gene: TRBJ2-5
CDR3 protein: CAWATGVSVTQYF
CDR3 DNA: TGTGCCTGGGCAACAGGGGTGTCAGTGACCCAGTACTTC

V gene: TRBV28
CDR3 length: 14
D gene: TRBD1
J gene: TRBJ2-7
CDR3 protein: CASRPGQGNYEQYF
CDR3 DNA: TGTGCCAGCAGACCCGGACAGGGTAACTACGAGCAGTACTTC

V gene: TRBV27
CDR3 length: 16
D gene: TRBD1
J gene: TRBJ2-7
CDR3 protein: CASSLSTGVGTYEQYF
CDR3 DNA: TGTGCCAGCAGTTTATCAACAGGGGTGGGGACCTACGAGCAGTACTTC

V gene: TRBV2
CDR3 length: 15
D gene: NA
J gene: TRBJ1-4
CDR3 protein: CASSATQGFREKLFF
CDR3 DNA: TGTGCCAGCAGTGCCACTCAGGGGTTTAGGGAAAAACTGTTTTTT

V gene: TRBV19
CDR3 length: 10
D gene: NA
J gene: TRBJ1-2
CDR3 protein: CASEGDGYTF
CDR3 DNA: TGTGCCAGTGAAGGGGATGGCTACACCTTC

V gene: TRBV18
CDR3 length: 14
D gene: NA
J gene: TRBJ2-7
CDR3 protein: CASSPPTNGYEQYF
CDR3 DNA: TGTGCCAGCTCACCACCGACAAACGGCTACGAGCAGTACTTC

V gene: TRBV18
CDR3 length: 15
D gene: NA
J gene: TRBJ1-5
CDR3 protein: CASSPPGGSNQPQHF
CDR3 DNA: TGTGCCAGCTCACCACCGGGGGGTAGCAATCAGCCCCAGCATTTT

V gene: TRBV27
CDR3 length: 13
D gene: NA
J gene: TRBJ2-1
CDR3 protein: CASSLGGYNEQFF
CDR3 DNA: TGTGCCAGCAGTTTGGGGGGTTACAATGAGCAGTTCTTC

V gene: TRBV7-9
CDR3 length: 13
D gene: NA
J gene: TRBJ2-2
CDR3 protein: CASSLLVTGELFF
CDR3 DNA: TGTGCCAGCAGCTTATTAGTGACCGGGGAGCTGTTTTTT

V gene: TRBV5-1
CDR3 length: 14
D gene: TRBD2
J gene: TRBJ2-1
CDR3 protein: CASSLEGLAGAKFF
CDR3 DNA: TGCGCCAGCAGCTTGGAAGGACTAGCGGGGGCCAAGTTCTTC

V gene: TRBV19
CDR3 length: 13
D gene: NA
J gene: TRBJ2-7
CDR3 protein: CASSISGEYEQYF
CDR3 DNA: TGTGCCAGTAGTATTTCGGGAGAATACGAGCAGTACTTC

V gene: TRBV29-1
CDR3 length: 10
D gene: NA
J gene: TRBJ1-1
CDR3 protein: CSVQGHEAFF
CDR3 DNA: TGCAGCGTTCAGGGGCACGAAGCTTTCTTT

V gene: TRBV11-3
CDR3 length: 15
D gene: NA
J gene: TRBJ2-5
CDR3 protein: CASSLGGAPQETQYF
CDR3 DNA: TGTGCCAGCAGCTTAGGCGGGGCCCCCCAAGAGACCCAGTACTTC

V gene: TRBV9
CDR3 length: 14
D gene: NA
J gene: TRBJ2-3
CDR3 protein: CASSVIGFTDTQYF
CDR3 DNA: TGTGCCAGCAGCGTAATCGGTTTCACAGATACGCAGTATTTT

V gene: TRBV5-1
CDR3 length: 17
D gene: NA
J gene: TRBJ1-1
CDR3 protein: CASSLGLRQTRDTEAFF
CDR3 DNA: TGCGCCAGCAGCTTGGGGCTTAGACAGACAAGGGACACTGAAGCTTTCTTT

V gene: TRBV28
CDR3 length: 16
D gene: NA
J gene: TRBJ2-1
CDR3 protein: CASSSPAGTPYNEQFF
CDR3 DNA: TGTGCCAGCAGTTCCCCCGCCGGGACACCCTACAATGAGCAGTTCTTC

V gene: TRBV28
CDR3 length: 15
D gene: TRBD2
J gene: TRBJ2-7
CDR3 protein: CASSASSGGPYEQYF
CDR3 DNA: TGTGCCAGCAGTGCGTCGAGCGGGGGGCCCTACGAGCAGTACTTC

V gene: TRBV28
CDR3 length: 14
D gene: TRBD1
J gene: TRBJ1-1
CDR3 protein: CASSTGQGDTEAFF
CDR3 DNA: TGTGCCAGCAGTACGGGACAGGGTGACACTGAAGCTTTCTTT

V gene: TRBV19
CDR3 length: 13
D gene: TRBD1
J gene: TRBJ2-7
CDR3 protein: CASSIQGVYEQYF
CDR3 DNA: TGTGCCAGTAGTATACAGGGGGTCTACGAGCAGTACTTC

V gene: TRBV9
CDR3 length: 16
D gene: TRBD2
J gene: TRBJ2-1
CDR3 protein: CASSASRGGFNNKQFF
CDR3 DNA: TGTGCCAGCAGCGCCTCGCGGGGGGGCTTTAACAATAAGCAGTTCTTC

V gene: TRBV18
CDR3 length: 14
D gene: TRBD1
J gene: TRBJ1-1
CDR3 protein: CASSPTGGNTEAFF
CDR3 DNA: TGTGCCAGCTCACCGACAGGGGGGAACACTGAAGCTTTCTTT

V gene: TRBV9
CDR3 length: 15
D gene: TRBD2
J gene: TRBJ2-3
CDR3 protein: CASSALTTRGGTQYF
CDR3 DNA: TGTGCCAGCAGCGCCCTAACTACGCGGGGGGGTACGCAGTATTTT

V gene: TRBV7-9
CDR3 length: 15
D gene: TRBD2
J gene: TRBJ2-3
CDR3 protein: CASSFVSGGSDTQYF
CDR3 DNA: TGTGCCAGCAGCTTTGTATCGGGGGGTTCAGATACGCAGTATTTT

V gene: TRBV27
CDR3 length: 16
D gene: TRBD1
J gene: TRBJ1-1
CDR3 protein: CASSRGRDRVNTEAFF
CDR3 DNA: TGTGCCAGCAGTAGGGGGCGGGACAGGGTAAACACTGAAGCTTTCTTT

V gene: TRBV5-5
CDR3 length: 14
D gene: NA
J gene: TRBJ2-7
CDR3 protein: CASSLAGSSYEQYF
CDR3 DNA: TGTGCCAGCAGCTTGGCAGGAAGCTCCTACGAGCAGTACTTC

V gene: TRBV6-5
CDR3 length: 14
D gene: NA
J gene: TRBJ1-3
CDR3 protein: CASRDVLSGNTIYF
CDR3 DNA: TGTGCCAGCAGAGATGTACTCTCTGGAAACACCATATATTTT

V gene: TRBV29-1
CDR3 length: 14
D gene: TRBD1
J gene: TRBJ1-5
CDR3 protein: CSVTNGQGHQPQHF
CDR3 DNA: TGCAGCGTTACCAATGGACAGGGTCATCAGCCCCAGCATTTT

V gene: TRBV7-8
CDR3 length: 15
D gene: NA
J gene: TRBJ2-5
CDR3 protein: CASSLRQGLEEAQYF
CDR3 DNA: TGTGCCAGCAGCTTACGCCAGGGATTGGAAGAGGCCCAGTACTTC

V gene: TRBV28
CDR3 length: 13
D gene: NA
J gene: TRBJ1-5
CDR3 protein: CASSLGQHQPQHF
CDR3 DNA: TGTGCCAGCAGTTTAGGACAGCATCAGCCCCAGCATTTT

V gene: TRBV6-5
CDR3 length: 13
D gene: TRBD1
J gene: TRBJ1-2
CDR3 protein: CASSGQGTWGYTF
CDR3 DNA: TGTGCCAGCAGTGGACAGGGAACCTGGGGCTACACCTTC